One sample yielded the 2 T cell receptor beta chains listed below, sequenced in a study of blood T cells in healthy people across ages. Alongside a J-beta primer mix, a sample-barcoded 5' primer served in a second PCR lasting about 7 to 11 cycles. From the 5' RACE reads, TCRdb called clonotypes with MiXCR, one entry per CDR3 protein. The sample yields under 1,100,000 distinct CDR3 sequences, roughly 24% seen once. This sample was also put to use in a study of T cells of mothers and their children.

What was sequenced was blood. These TCRs come from a girl aged 2-10 years in good health.

The genes are TRBV29-1 and TRBJ2-7, with D possibly called TRBD1 or TRBD2 (6 bases each). This CDR3 region has 13 residues. With 4 bases removed from V and 1 base from J, the gap between germline ends came to 11 bases. Germline loops: CDR1 SQVTM, CDR2 ANQGSEA. Written as DNA, the CDR3 is TGCAGCGTTGTTGGGGGGCTGTCCTACGAGCAGTACTTC. Protein: CSVVGGLSYEQYF.

V and J are TRBV19 and TRBJ1-4; D is unresolved. The germline CDR1 and CDR2 sequences are LNHDA and SQIVND (reference sequence). CDR3 length equals 13 residues. The ends were cut back, 5 bases at V and 8 bases at J, with 12 bases in the middle. In DNA, the CDR3 is TGTGCCAGTAGTCATGGCCGCCGGGAAAAACTGTTTTTT. Translating gives CASSHGRREKLFF. The complete variable domain, with remaining parts taken from reference TRBV19 and TRBJ1-4, reads DGGITQSPKYLFRKEGQNVTLSCEQNLNHDAMYWYRQDPGQGLRLIYYSQIVNDFQKGDIAEGYSVSREKKESFPLTVTSAQKNPTAFYLCASSHGRREKLFFGSGTQLSVL.